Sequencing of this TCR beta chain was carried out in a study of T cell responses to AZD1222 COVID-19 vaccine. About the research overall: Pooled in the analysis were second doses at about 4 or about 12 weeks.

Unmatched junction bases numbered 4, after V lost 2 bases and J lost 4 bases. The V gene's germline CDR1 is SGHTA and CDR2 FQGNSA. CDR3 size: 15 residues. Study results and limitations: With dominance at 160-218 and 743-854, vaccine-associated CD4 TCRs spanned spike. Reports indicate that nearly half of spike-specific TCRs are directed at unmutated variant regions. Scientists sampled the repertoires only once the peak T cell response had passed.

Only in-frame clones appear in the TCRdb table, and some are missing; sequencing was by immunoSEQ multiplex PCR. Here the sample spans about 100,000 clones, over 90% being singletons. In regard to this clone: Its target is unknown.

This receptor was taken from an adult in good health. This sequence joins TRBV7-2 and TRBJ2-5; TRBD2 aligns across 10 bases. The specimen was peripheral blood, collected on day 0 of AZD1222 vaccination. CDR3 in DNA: TGTGCCAGCAGCTTAACTAGCGGGGTCGGAGAGACCCAGTACTTC. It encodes CASSLTSGVGETQYF.